The 20 T cell receptor beta chains listed next were all sequenced from one sample in a study of radiation and T cells in renal cell carcinoma. TCRdb keeps only in-frame clones here, not all; method: immunoSEQ multiplex PCR. The table lists around 120,000 clones, roughly four fifths of them singletons. Time point indicated: blood 2 weeks post-SBRT. Treatment specified: 15 Gy SBRT to primary tumor, nephrectomy 4 weeks later. Sequences were derived from blood, sampled from a patient whose treatment included radiotherapy and nephrectomy. All receptors derive from a woman in her sixties with renal cell carcinoma.

This clone was seen more than once but under ten times. V usage is TRBV28 and J usage is TRBJ1-1, with 9 positions matching TRBD1. Germline CDR1 MDHEN, CDR2 SYDVKM. With V trimmed by 6 bases and J by 2 bases, 4 bases remained unmatched. The CDR3 consists of 14 residues. CDR3 sequence reads: CASRPGQGNTEAFF. Here the CDR3 DNA reads TGTGCCAGCAGACCGGGACAGGGAAACACTGAAGCTTTCTTT.

The chain employs TRBV7-2 and TRBJ2-2; unclear D gene. V dropped 8 bases and J dropped 8 bases, with 15 bases sitting between them. Germline assignment: CDR1 SGHTA and CDR2 FQGNSA. CDR3 length: 13 residues. CDR3 sequence (DNA): TGTGCCAGCCGCCAAACTGCCTTGGGGGAGCTGTTTTTT. It is translated as CASRQTALGELFF.

The CDR3 region has the DNA TGCGCCAGCAGCCAATCATCGACAGTAATTAATGAAAAACTGTTTTTT. It encodes CASSQSSTVINEKLFF. The V call is TRBV4-1, the J call TRBJ1-4, with D perhaps TRBD1 (5 bases). In germline, CDR1 is MGHRA, CDR2 YSYEKL. The CDR3 length is 16 residues. Trimming cost V 2 bases and J 4 bases, with 14 bases left between them.

This chain's CDR3 is CASRRGGQPQHF. In nucleotides, the CDR3 is TGTGCCAGCAGAAGGGGGGGGCAGCCCCAGCATTTT. This chain uses TRBV21-1 with TRBJ1-5. TRBV21-1 is given as a pseudogene. The CDR3 has 12 residues.

The J gene is TRBJ1-2, the V gene TRBV6-5; 8 bases map to TRBD1. With V trimmed by 2 bases and J by 0 bases, 2 bases remained unmatched. This CDR3 region has 15 residues. Germline V gene sequence: CDR1 MNHEY, CDR2 SVGAGI. In nucleotides, the CDR3 is TGTGCCAGCAGTTACCCGGGACAGGCTAACTATGGCTACACCTTC. Translated: CASSYPGQANYGYTF.

The rearrangement joins TRBV6-5 to TRBJ1-6; D is uncertain. V lost 4 bases, J lost 9 bases, and 7 bases lay in between. This CDR3 spans 12 amino acids. Germline lookup yields CDR1 MNHEY and CDR2 SVGAGI. CDR3 loop: CASSSVGSPLHF. The CDR3 bases are TGTGCCAGCAGTTCCGTTGGTTCACCCCTCCACTTT.

The rearrangement links TRBV11-2 to TRBJ1-2; D unclear. Germline CDR1 SGHAT, CDR2 FQNNGV. V lost 2 bases and J lost 8, with 6 bases in between. This CDR3 is 11 amino acids long. In nucleotides, the CDR3 is TGTGCCAGCAGCTTACTACAGGGCTACACCTTC. Translation gives CASSLLQGYTF.

The J gene is TRBJ2-5, the V gene TRBV19; D ambiguous. The CDR3 runs 13 residues. Looked up from germline, CDR1 is LNHDA and CDR2 is SQIVND (reference sequence). Trimming took 3 bases from V and 2 from J, leaving 7 bases between them. In DNA form, the CDR3 reads TGTGCCAGTAGTATGTTTTTACAAGAGACCCAGTACTTC. This gives the protein CASSMFLQETQYF.

This chain connects TRBV2 to TRBJ2-5, with 9 bases identical to TRBD2. Germline loops: CDR1 SNHLY, CDR2 FYNNEI. V was pared by 10 bases and J by 5 bases, with 8 bases of the junction left unmatched. The CDR3 spans 13 residues. In DNA form, the CDR3 reads TGTGCCACCAAGAGACTAGCGGTGGAGACCCAGTACTTC. As protein: CATKRLAVETQYF.

This chain joins TRBV27 and TRBJ2-7; TRBD1 matches 8 bases. The CDR3 has 14 amino acids. Trimming cost V 2 bases and J 4 bases; bases outside gene matches: 4. Per the germline V gene, CDR1 is MNHEY and CDR2 is SMNVEV (reference sequence). CDR3: CASSLSRGQYEQYF. The CDR3 DNA is TGTGCCAGCAGTTTAAGCAGGGGGCAATACGAGCAGTACTTC.

The chain joins TRBV7-6 to TRBJ2-7; TRBD1 or TRBD2 may be the D gene (6 bases each). V lost 2 bases and J lost 4, with 12 bases in between. The CDR3 consists of 14 residues. Germline V CDR1 and CDR2: SGHVS, FNYEAQ. Here the CDR3 DNA reads TGTGCCAGCAGCTTAAAGAGGGGGGATTACGAGCAGTACTTC. This codes for CASSLKRGDYEQYF.

This chain uses TRBV5-5 with TRBJ2-4; D is unresolved. CDR3 length: 12 amino acids. Germline lookup yields CDR1 SGHKS and CDR2 YYEKEE (reference sequence). Trimming removed 0 bases at V and 8 bases at J, with 6 bases between. The CDR3 loop reads CASSLGVDIQYF. The CDR3 nucleotides read TGTGCCAGCAGCTTGGGCGTGGACATTCAGTACTTC.

V usage is TRBV6-1 and J usage is TRBJ2-4; D may be TRBD1 (6 bases). Germline V gene lookup returns CDR1 MNHNS and CDR2 SASEGT. Trimming cost V 1 base and J 6 bases, with 10 bases left between them. There are 14 residues in the CDR3. The CDR3 coding sequence is TGTGCCAGCAGTGAAGGCCCAGGGGCAAACATTCAGTACTTC. Protein sequence: CASSEGPGANIQYF.

This sequence joins TRBV11-2 and TRBJ2-5, with D unclear. The V gene lost 6 bases and the J gene lost 2 bases, with 4 bases spanning the gap. CDR3 length: 11 residues. The germline gives CDR1 SGHAT, CDR2 FQNNGV. The CDR3 here is CASSLQETQYF. CDR3 coding DNA: TGTGCCAGCAGTTTGCAAGAGACCCAGTACTTC.

The chain is built from TRBV7-9 and TRBJ2-7; no firm D call. Germline lookup yields CDR1 SEHNR and CDR2 FQNEAQ (reference sequence). V gave up 0 bases and J gave up 0 bases, with 21 bases separating them. The CDR3 totals 19 residues. The CDR3 DNA sequence: TGTGCCAGCAGCTTAGCCCCTTCCCCCCCGGGCCCCAGCTCCTACGAGCAGTACTTC. Its protein is CASSLAPSPPGPSSYEQYF.

This chain connects TRBV18 to TRBJ2-1; the D is unclear. CDR3 size: 15 residues. V shed 6 bases and J shed 0 bases, with 12 bases lying between them. CDR1 is KGHSH, CDR2 LQKENI, per germline. CDR3 protein: CASSRVDISYNEQFF. CDR3 in DNA: TGTGCCAGCTCGCGAGTTGACATCTCCTACAATGAGCAGTTCTTC.

The J gene is TRBJ1-2, the V gene TRBV7-9; weak D call: TRBD1 (5 bases). V was pared by 5 bases and J by 4 bases, with 17 bases between. Looked up from germline, CDR1 is SEHNR and CDR2 is FQNEAQ (reference sequence). The CDR3 spans 15 residues. CDR3 nucleotide sequence: TGTGCCAGCAGCCCGGGGGGAAGGGAGGCCTATGGCTACACCTTC. The encoded protein is CASSPGGREAYGYTF.

The chain has TRBV6-5 and TRBJ1-2; the D is unclear. CDR1 is MNHEY and CDR2 is SVGAGI in the germline V gene. With 5 bases removed from V and 10 bases from J, the gap between germline ends came to 14 bases. The CDR3 length is 12 residues. In DNA form, the CDR3 reads TGTGCCAGCAGTGGAGACACCGGATACTACACCTTC. Residues: CASSGDTGYYTF.

The chain links TRBV6-5 to TRBJ2-7; D ambiguous. From germline, CDR1 is MNHEY and CDR2 SVGAGI. The CDR3 totals 13 residues. The V and J ends lost 6 bases and 2 bases respectively, with 11 bases between them. CDR3 coding DNA: TGTGCCAGCAGAAGACCAGAACCCTACGAGCAGTACTTC. This translates into CASRRPEPYEQYF.

V is TRBV6-5 and J is TRBJ2-1; maybe TRBD2 (6 bases). The CDR3 covers 14 residues. The V gene's germline CDR1 is MNHEY and CDR2 SVGAGI. V gave up 6 bases and J gave up 1 base, with 10 bases separating them. CDR3 sequence (DNA): TGTGCCAGCAGGGGGCGGGGTTCCTACAATGAGCAGTTCTTC. The encoded protein is CASRGRGSYNEQFF.